The 14 T cell receptor beta chains below all came from one sample that was sequenced in a study of T-cell reconstitution after alpha-beta-depleted transplantation in children. Preparing the TCRbeta library involved the use of unique molecular identifiers. Each CDR3 protein is one row after TCRdb ran MiXCR on the PCR reads. The table lists roughly 180,000 distinct CDR3 sequences, 11% of them singletons, with roughly 13% in the top ten. This specimen was PBMCs, taken before TCRalphabeta/CD19-depleted stem cell transplant. The origin of the receptors is a boy aged 2 to 10 with acute myeloid leukemia, due to receive a stem cell transplant.

This clonotype was observed many times. J is TRBJ2-1 and V is TRBV20-1; possible D gene TRBD2, 6 bases. In germline, CDR1 is DFQATT, CDR2 SNEGSKA (reference sequence). This CDR3 is built from 11 residues. V lost 3 bases to trimming and J lost 8 bases, with 8 bases between them. The CDR3 loop reads CSASGRYEQFF. CDR3 nucleotide sequence: TGCAGTGCTAGCGGGAGATATGAGCAGTTCTTC.

This clonotype was counted many times. The V and J genes are TRBV15 and TRBJ1-1, with D possibly being TRBD1 (5 bases). V lost 5 bases, J lost 8 bases, and 12 bases lay in between. This CDR3 is built from 12 residues. Germline V gene sequence: CDR1 LNHNV, CDR2 YYDKDF (reference sequence). The CDR3 region is CATSGGGHEAFF. The DNA of the CDR3 is TGTGCCACCAGCGGGGGAGGACACGAAGCTTTCTTT.

This clonotype has ten or more counts. This chain connects TRBV5-6 to TRBJ2-5; D perhaps matches TRBD2 (5 bases). CDR3 length equals 14 residues. V was clipped by 5 bases and J by 3 bases, with 14 bases between them. The germline gives CDR1 SGHDT, CDR2 YYEEEE. CDR3 sequence (DNA): TGTGCCAGCAGTTTTGGGAGTCGTGAAGAGACCCAGTACTTC. Its translation is CASSFGSREETQYF.

A few counts support this clonotype. The chain couples TRBV30 to TRBJ1-1, with D maybe TRBD1 (6 bases). CDR1 is GTSNPN, CDR2 SVGIG, per germline (reference sequence). V lost 3 bases and J 7 bases, leaving 9 bases between the germline ends. The CDR3 is made up of 11 amino acids. In DNA form, the CDR3 reads TGTGCCTGGAGCCAGGGGCTTGAAGCTTTCTTT. Amino acids: CAWSQGLEAFF. The full variable domain, completed using reference TRBV30 and TRBJ1-1, is SQTIHQWPATLVQPVGSPLSLECTVEGTSNPNLYWYRQAAGRGLQLLFYSVGIGQISSEVPQNLSASRPQDRQFILSSKKLLLSDSGFYLCAWSQGLEAFFGQGTRLTVV.

This clonotype was counted at least ten times. J is TRBJ2-1 and V is TRBV19, with 7 bases aligning to TRBD1. V was clipped by 7 bases and J by 5 bases; unmatched bases: 14. CDR3 size: 16 residues. CDR1 LNHDA and CDR2 SQIVND come from the germline V gene (reference sequence). The CDR3, as DNA: TGTGCCAGTACCTCAATCATCCAGACAGGGAACAATGAGCAGTTCTTC. Translation gives CASTSIIQTGNNEQFF. Combining the CDR3 with reference TRBV19 and TRBJ2-1 gives the whole variable domain DGGITQSPKYLFRKEGQNVTLSCEQNLNHDAMYWYRQDPGQGLRLIYYSQIVNDFQKGDIAEGYSVSREKKESFPLTVTSAQKNPTAFYLCASTSIIQTGNNEQFFGPGTRLTVL.

This clonotype was detected many times. The chain has TRBV2 and TRBJ1-5, with D perhaps TRBD1 (5 bases). Germline lookup yields CDR1 SNHLY and CDR2 FYNNEI. The CDR3 extends over 16 amino acids. Trimming cost V 0 bases and J 3 bases, with 12 bases left between them. CDR3 in amino acids: CASSEARGEFNQPQHF. CDR3 DNA: TGTGCCAGCAGTGAAGCGCGGGGGGAATTCAATCAGCCCCAGCATTTT. Together with reference TRBV2 and TRBJ1-5, the CDR3 gives the full variable domain: EPEVTQTPSHQVTQMGQEVILRCVPISNHLYFYWYRQILGQKVEFLVSFYNNEISEKSEIFDDQFSVERPDGSNFTLKIRSTKLEDSAMYFCASSEARGEFNQPQHFGDGTRLSIL.

This clonotype has a count of ten or more. This chain joins TRBV6-6 and TRBJ2-4; D could derive from TRBD1 or TRBD2 (5 bases each). The CDR3 covers 12 residues. V gave up 2 bases and J gave up 6 bases, with 5 bases separating them. The germline V gene encodes CDR1 MNHNY and CDR2 SVGAGI (reference sequence). This chain's CDR3 is CASSYGGNIQYF. The CDR3 DNA sequence: TGTGCCAGCAGTTACGGGGGAAACATTCAGTACTTC.

This clonotype was detected many times. CDR3 amino acids: CASSLSSGSDEQYF. Written as DNA, the CDR3 is TGTGCCAGCAGCTTATCTAGCGGGAGCGACGAGCAGTACTTC. The rearrangement joins TRBV7-2 to TRBJ2-7; 10 nucleotides agree with TRBD2. The CDR3 sequence is 14 residues long. Trimming at V came to 2 bases and at J to 5 bases, leaving 3 bases not matched to a gene. The germline V gene encodes CDR1 SGHTA and CDR2 FQGNSA.

Of note for this clonotype: A clone one base away is much larger, so this may be a read error. This chain's CDR3 is CASSVLVYEQYV. CDR3 in DNA: TGTGCCAGCAGTGTACTAGTCTACGAGCAGTACGTC. The chain carries TRBV2 and TRBJ2-7, with a possible D match to TRBD2 (5 bases). The CDR3 is 12 residues long. From germline, CDR1 is SNHLY and CDR2 FYNNEI. Between the trimmed V and J ends, which lost 4 bases and 3 bases, there was a span of 7 bases.

This clonotype was detected many times. The gene calls are TRBV12-3 or TRBV12-4 and TRBJ2-5; D not resolved. This CDR3 comprises 15 residues. V lost 5 bases and J lost 3, with 16 bases in between. CDR3 residues: CASSPSWAPKETQYF. CDR3 nucleotides: TGTGCCAGCAGTCCAAGCTGGGCCCCGAAAGAGACCCAGTACTTC.

As regards this clonotype: Possible read error: a much larger clone is one base away. This chain joins TRBV20-1 and TRBJ2-4; TRBD1 matches 10 bases. Unmatched junction bases numbered 9, after V lost 5 bases and J lost 5 bases. In germline, CDR1 is DFQATT, CDR2 SNEGSKA (reference sequence). CDR3 length: 15 amino acids. CDR3 amino acids: CSAVPGQGSENIQYF. CDR3 in DNA: TGCAGTGCTGTACCGGGACAGGGGTCCGAAAACATTCAGTACTTC.

There are many counts of this clonotype. The J gene is TRBJ1-2, the V gene TRBV20-1; the match to TRBD1 covers 9 bases. The CDR3 is 12 amino acids. Germline V gene data show CDR1 as DFQATT and CDR2 as SNEGSKA (reference sequence). The V segment lost 5 bases and the J segment 5 bases; nucleotides outside the gene matches: 3. Here the CDR3 reads CSAGQGSYGYTF. DNA of the CDR3: TGCAGTGCTGGACAGGGGAGTTATGGCTACACCTTC.

This clonotype was counted many times. The chain recombines TRBV5-5 with TRBJ2-1, with 13 bases matching TRBD2. CDR3 length: 14 residues. Per the germline V gene, CDR1 is SGHKS and CDR2 is YYEKEE (reference sequence). V was pared by 4 bases and J by 10 bases, with 5 bases of the junction left unmatched. This CDR3 reads CASSPGLAGLEQFF. For the CDR3, the DNA is TGTGCCAGCAGCCCGGGACTAGCGGGATTGGAGCAGTTCTTC.

This clonotype was seen at least ten times. This chain uses TRBV20-1 with TRBJ2-3; D is ambiguous. This CDR3 comprises 15 residues. Looked up from germline, CDR1 is DFQATT and CDR2 is SNEGSKA (reference sequence). Trimming removed 0 bases at V and 6 bases at J, with 16 bases between. The CDR3 sequence: CSARDLGRSADTQYF. The CDR3 DNA reads TGCAGTGCTAGAGATCTTGGGCGATCGGCGGATACGCAGTATTTT.